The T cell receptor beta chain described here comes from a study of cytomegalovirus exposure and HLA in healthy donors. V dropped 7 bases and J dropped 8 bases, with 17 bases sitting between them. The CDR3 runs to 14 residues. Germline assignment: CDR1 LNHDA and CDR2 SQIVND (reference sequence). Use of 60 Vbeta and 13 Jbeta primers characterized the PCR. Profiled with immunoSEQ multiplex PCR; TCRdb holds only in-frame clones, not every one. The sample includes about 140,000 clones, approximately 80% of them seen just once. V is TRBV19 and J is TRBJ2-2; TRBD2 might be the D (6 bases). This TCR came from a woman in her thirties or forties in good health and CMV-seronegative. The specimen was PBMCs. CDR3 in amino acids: CASINPALAGELFF. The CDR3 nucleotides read TGTGCCAGTATTAATCCAGCACTAGCTGGGGAGCTGTTTTTT.